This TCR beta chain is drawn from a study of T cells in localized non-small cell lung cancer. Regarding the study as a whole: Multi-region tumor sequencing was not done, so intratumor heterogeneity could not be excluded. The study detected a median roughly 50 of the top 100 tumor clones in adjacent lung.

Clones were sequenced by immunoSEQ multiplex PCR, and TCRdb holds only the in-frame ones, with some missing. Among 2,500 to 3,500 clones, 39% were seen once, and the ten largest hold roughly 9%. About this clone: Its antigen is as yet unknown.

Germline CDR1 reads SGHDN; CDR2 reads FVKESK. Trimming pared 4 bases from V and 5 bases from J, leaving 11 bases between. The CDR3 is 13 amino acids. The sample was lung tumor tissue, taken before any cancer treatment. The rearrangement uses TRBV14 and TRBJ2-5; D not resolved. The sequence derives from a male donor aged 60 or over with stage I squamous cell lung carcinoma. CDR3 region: CASSPHLFETQYF. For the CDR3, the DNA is TGTGCCAGCAGCCCCCATTTGTTCGAGACCCAGTACTTC.